This T cell receptor (beta chain) was documented in a study of blood T cell repertoires in COVID-19. In the original analysis: For nucleated cells, counts were estimated from reference gene primer amplification. Profiling relied on immunoSEQ multiplex PCR, and the TCRdb table lists in-frame clones only, not all of them. V and J calls and clone size are those listed in that table; D and trimming were worked out from the DNA. The sample holds about 260,000 clones; 86% are singletons and the top ten take over 1.5%. The sequenced sample consisted of peripheral blood. This clonotype was obtained from a man younger than 40 with active or convalescent COVID-19.

The CDR3 region is CASRPGVSHSNQPQHF. CDR3 DNA sequence: TGTGCCAGTAGGCCAGGGGTTTCACATAGCAATCAGCCCCAGCATTTT. The chain is built from TRBV19 and TRBJ1-5; TRBD1 is a possible D gene (6 bases). The CDR3 loop spans 16 amino acids. V lost 6 bases to trimming and J lost 0 bases, with 15 bases between them. Germline CDR1 LNHDA, CDR2 SQIVND (reference sequence).